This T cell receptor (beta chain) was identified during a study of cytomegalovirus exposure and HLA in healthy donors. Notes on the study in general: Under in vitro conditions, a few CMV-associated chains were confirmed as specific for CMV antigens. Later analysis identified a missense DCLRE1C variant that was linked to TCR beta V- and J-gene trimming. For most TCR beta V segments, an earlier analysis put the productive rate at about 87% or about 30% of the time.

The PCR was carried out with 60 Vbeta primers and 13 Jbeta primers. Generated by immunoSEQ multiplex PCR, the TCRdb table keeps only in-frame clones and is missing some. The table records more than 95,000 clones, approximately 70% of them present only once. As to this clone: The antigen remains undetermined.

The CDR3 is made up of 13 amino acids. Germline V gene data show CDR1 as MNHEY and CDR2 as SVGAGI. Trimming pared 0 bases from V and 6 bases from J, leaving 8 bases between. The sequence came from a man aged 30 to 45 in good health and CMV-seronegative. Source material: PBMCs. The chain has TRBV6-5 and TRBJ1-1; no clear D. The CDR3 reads CASSYSIAAEAFF. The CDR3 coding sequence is TGTGCCAGCAGTTACTCTATAGCGGCTGAAGCTTTCTTT.